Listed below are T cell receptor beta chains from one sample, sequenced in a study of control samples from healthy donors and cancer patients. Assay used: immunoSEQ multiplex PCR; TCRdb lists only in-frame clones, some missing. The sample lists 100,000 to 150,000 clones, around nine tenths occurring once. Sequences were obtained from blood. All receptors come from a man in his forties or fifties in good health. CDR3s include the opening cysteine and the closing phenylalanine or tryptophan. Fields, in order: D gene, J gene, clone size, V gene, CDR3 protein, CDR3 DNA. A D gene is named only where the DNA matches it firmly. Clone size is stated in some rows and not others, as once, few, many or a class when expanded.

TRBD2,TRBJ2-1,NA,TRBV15,CATSSPLAAHNEQFF,TGTGCCACCAGCAGCCCACTAGCGGCGCACAATGAGCAGTTCTTC
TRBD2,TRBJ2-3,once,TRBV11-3,CASSLGSFSGFSTDTQYF,TGTGCCAGCAGCTTAGGATCCTTTAGCGGGTTTAGCACAGATACGCAGTATTTT
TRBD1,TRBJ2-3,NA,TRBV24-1,CATSPGQGLLDTQYF,TGTGCCACCAGCCCGGGACAGGGCTTATTGGATACGCAGTATTTT
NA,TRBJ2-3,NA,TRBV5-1,CASREGRSTDTQYF,TGCGCCAGCAGGGAAGGACGTAGCACAGATACGCAGTATTTT
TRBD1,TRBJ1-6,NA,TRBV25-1,CASSHMDRADSPLHF,TGTGCCAGCAGTCACATGGACAGGGCGGATTCACCCCTCCACTTT
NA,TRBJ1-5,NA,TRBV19,CASRGDRALNQPQHF,TGTGCCAGCCGTGGGGATCGAGCCCTCAATCAGCCCCAGCATTTT
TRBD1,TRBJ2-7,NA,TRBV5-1,CASSLGDRGDEQYF,TGCGCCAGCAGCTTGGGAGACAGGGGAGACGAGCAGTACTTC
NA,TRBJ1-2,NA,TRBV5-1,CASSLVGQPSVLTYGYTF,TGCGCCAGCAGCTTGGTTGGTCAGCCGTCGGTTTTGACATATGGCTACACCTTC
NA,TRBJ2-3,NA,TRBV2,CARETPGTSTDTQYF,TGTGCCAGAGAAACTCCGGGGACTAGCACAGATACGCAGTATTTT
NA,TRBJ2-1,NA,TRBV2,CATFTVRYNEQFF,TGTGCCACCTTTACGGTGAGGTACAATGAGCAGTTCTTC
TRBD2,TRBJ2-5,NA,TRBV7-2,CASSLLERFSGGEETQYF,TGTGCCAGCAGCTTACTTGAGCGGTTTAGCGGGGGGGAAGAGACCCAGTACTTC
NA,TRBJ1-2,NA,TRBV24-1,CATSDGDLLDYGYTF,TGTGCCACCAGTGACGGGGACCTGTTAGACTATGGCTACACCTTC
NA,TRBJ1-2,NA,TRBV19,CASTRDTRSGYTF,TGTGCCAGTACCCGGGACACCCGTAGCGGCTACACCTTC
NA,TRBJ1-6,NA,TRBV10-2,CASSKSGTLPRNSPLHF,TGCGCCAGCAGTAAATCCGGGACACTTCCCCGAAATTCACCCCTCCACTTT
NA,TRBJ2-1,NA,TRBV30,CAWNEGGHNEQFF,TGTGCCTGGAATGAGGGGGGCCACAATGAGCAGTTCTTC
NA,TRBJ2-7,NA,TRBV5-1,CASSFIQGYEQYF,TGCGCCAGCAGCTTTATACAGGGCTACGAGCAGTACTTC
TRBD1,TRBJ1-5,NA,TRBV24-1,CATSPETGGVNQPQHF,TGTGCCACCAGTCCCGAGACAGGGGGGGTCAATCAGCCCCAGCATTTT
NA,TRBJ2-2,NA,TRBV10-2,CASRGWVVTGELFF,TGCGCCAGCCGCGGTTGGGTTGTCACCGGGGAGCTGTTTTTT
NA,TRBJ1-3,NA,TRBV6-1,CASSGPRTASGNTIYF,TGTGCCAGCAGTGGCCCCAGGACAGCCTCTGGAAACACCATATATTTT
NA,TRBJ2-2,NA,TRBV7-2,CASSLRAGELFF,TGTGCCAGCAGCCTAAGAGCCGGGGAGCTGTTTTTT
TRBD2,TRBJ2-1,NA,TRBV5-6,CASSGIAGEQFF,TGTGCCAGCAGCGGCATAGCGGGGGAACAGTTCTTC
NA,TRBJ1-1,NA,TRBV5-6,CASGDRGTEAFF,TGTGCCAGCGGAGATAGGGGGACTGAAGCTTTCTTT